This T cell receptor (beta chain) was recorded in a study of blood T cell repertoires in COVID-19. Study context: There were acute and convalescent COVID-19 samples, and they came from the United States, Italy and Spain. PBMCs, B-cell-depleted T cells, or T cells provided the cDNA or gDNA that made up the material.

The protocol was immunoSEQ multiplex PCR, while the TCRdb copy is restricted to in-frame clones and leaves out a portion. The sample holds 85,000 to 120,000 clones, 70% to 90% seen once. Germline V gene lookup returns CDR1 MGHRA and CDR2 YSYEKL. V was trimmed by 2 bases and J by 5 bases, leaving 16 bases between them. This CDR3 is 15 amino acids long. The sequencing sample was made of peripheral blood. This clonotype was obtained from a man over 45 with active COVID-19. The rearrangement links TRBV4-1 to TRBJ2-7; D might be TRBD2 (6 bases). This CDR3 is CASSQYWAGTHEQYF. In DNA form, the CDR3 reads TGCGCCAGCAGCCAATACTGGGCGGGGACCCACGAGCAGTACTTC.